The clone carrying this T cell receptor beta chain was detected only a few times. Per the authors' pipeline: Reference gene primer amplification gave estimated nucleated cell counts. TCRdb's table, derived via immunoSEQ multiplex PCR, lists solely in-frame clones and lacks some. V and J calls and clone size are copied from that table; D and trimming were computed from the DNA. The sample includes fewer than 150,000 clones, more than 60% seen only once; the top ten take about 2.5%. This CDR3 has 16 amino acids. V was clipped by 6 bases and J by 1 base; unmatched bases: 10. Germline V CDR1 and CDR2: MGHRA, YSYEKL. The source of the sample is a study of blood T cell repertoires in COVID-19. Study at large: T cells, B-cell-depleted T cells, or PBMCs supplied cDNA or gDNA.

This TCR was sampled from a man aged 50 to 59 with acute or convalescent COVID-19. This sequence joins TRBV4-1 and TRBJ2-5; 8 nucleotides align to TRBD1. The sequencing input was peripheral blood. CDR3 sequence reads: CASRAQGQGAQETQYF. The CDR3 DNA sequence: TGCGCCAGCAGGGCACAGGGCCAGGGGGCCCAAGAGACCCAGTACTTC.